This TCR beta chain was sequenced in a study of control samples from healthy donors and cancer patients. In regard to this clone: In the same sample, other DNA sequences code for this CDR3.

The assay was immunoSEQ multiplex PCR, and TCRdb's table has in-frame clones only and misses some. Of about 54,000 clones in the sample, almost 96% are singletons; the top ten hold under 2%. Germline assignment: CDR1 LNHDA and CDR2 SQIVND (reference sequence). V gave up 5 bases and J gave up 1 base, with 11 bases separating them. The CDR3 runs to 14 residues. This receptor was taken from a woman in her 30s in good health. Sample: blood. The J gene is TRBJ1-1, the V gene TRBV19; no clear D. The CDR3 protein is CASSSDGGNTEAFF. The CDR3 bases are TGTGCCAGTAGTTCAGACGGAGGGAACACTGAAGCTTTCTTT. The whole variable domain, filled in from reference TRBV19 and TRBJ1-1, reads DGGITQSPKYLFRKEGQNVTLSCEQNLNHDAMYWYRQDPGQGLRLIYYSQIVNDFQKGDIAEGYSVSREKKESFPLTVTSAQKNPTAFYLCASSSDGGNTEAFFGQGTRLTVV.